This TCR beta chain was documented in a study of CD8 T cells in ankylosing spondylitis. Overall study results and limits: As reported, disease-linked clones showed significant enrichment in matched ankylosing spondylitis synovial fluid. Roughly eight highly homologous variants made up a TCR beta motif that seemed to typify ankylosing spondylitis blood. Relatively rare in peripheral blood, disease-linked clones were also CD8+.

From germline, CDR1 is DFQATT and CDR2 SNEGSKA (reference sequence). This CDR3 has 11 residues. Trimming stripped 1 base from V and 6 bases from J, with 6 bases between. By quantitative 5'-RACE with molecular barcodes, the TCR beta libraries were made. TCRdb passed the 5' RACE reads through MiXCR, listing each CDR3 protein once. The table has 210,000 or so distinct CDR3 sequences, approximately 8% seen once. This clonotype came up many times. Antigen unknown. This chain links TRBV20-1 with TRBJ2-5; D gene unclear. This sequence originates from a female donor with ankylosing spondylitis or in good health (not recorded which). The source material was blood, either unsorted or a sorted T cell fraction (not recorded which). DNA of the CDR3: TGCAGTGCTAGAGGGGAACAGACCCAGTACTTC. Its protein is CSARGEQTQYF.